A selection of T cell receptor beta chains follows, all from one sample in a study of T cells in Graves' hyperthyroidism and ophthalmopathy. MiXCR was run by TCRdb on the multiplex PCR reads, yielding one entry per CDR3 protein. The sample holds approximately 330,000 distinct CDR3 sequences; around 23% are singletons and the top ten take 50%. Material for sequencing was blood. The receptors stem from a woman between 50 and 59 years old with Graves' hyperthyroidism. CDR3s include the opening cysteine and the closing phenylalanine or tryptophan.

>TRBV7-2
CASRPPRGTYEQYF
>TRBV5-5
CASSSRVGQGTRNEQFF
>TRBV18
CASSQPGQGINYGYTF
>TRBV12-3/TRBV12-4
CASRPTSTDTQYF
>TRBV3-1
CASSQIHSRDTQYF
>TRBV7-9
CASSLVGQITGELFF
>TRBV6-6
CASSYSIKGRDTQYF
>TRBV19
CASTDDRGWNQPQHF
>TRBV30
CAWSGNGGLDTEAFF
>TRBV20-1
CGALRQGASYEQYF
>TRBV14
CASSQDLVGTDTQYF
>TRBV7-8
CASSLTAGLHEQYF
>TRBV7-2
CASSFHAVGPTGNEQFF
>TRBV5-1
CASSLTPRDRNSGELFF
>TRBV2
CASTANRGDYQPQHF
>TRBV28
CASSGGTGGRTDTQYF
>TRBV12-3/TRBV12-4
CASSLAYPIQGDTEAFF
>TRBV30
CAWSPNSGTEAFF
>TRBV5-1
CASSREGNTEAFF
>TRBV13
CASSLGQGGEAFF
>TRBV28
CASSHRGRQDEQYF
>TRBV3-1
CASSFGQGWDEQYF
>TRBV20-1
CSAPERSGKETQYF
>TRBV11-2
CASSEGRQGNNEQFF